This is a list of T cell receptor beta chains from one sample in a study of Ad26.COV2.S vaccination and SARS-CoV-2 variants. Clones were sequenced by immunoSEQ multiplex PCR, and TCRdb holds only the in-frame ones, with some missing. This sample yields about 680,000 clones, of which roughly 90% are seen a single time; about 1.5% belongs to the top ten. Sequencing was performed on peripheral blood, taken in a trial of Ad26.COV2.S vaccine versus placebo. These receptors all stem from a person between 18 and 60 years old who received the Ad26.COV2.S COVID-19 vaccine or a placebo. CDR3s include the opening cysteine and the closing phenylalanine or tryptophan. The D gene is left open where the match is weak. Part of the rows lack a size; the others show once, few, many or a class for expanded clones.

v_gene	j_gene	d_gene	abundance	CDR3nt	CDR3aa
TRBV3-1/TRBV3-2	TRBJ2-7	.	.	TGTGCCAGCAGCCAAGAGGGGAGGTACGAGCAGTACTTC	CASSQEGRYEQYF
TRBV5-1	TRBJ2-1	TRBD1	.	TGCGCCAGCAGCTTGGGACAGGGGGCATCTGAGCAGTTCTTC	CASSLGQGASEQFF
TRBV28	TRBJ1-2	.	.	TGTGCCAGCAGTTTGGGGTCCAGGCCCGGCCTTGGCTACACCTTC	CASSLGSRPGLGYTF
TRBV7-9	TRBJ2-3	TRBD2	few	TGTGCCAGCAGCTTGGGGGGGGAGAGCACAGATACGCAGTATTTT	CASSLGGESTDTQYF
TRBV27	TRBJ2-1	.	.	TGTGCCAGCAGTTTTCTCCAGGCTAGCAATGAGCAGTTCTTC	CASSFLQASNEQFF
TRBV10-3	TRBJ1-5	TRBD1	.	TGTGCCATCGGGCCGGGACAGGAGGTTGAATATAGCAATCAGCCCCAGCATTTT	CAIGPGQEVEYSNQPQHF
TRBV29-1	TRBJ2-1	.	.	TGCAGCGTTGGCAGGGGCCCCTACAATGAGCAGTTCTTC	CSVGRGPYNEQFF
TRBV7-9	TRBJ2-7	.	.	TGTGCCAGCAGCCCCGAGGTGGGAGCCTCCTACGAGCAGTACTTC	CASSPEVGASYEQYF
TRBV16	TRBJ2-1	TRBD2	.	TGTGCCAGCAGCCAATCCTGGGGGGGTGAGCAGTTCTTC	CASSQSWGGEQFF
TRBV7-9	TRBJ1-5	.	.	TGTGCCAGCAGTTGGGACACCGATCAGCCCCAGCATTTT	CASSWDTDQPQHF
TRBV6-5	TRBJ2-7	TRBD1	.	TGTGCCAGCACCAGGACAGGGACCTACGAGCAGTACTTC	CASTRTGTYEQYF
TRBV7-9	TRBJ2-2	.	.	TGTGCCAGCATCGCTCCGCGGTCAATAAACACCGGGGAGCTGTTTTTT	CASIAPRSINTGELFF
TRBV7-2	TRBJ2-7	.	.	TGTGCCAGCAGCTTTGGCACCGAGCAGTACTTC	CASSFGTEQYF
TRBV4-2	TRBJ2-7	TRBD2	few	TGTGCCAGCAGCGAAGAAGGAGGACTAGCGCAATACGAGCAGTACTTC	CASSEEGGLAQYEQYF
TRBV6-1	TRBJ1-5	.	.	TGTGCCAGCAGCCCGGAGGGGTATCAGCCCCAGCATTTT	CASSPEGYQPQHF
TRBV5-1	TRBJ2-7	.	.	TGCGCCAGCAGCTTGGCGTGGGTCAGAGGAAGCTCCTACGAGCAGTACTTC	CASSLAWVRGSSYEQYF
TRBV19	TRBJ2-7	TRBD1	.	TGTGCCAGTAGTGTTGGGACAGGGACAACCTACGAGCAGTACTTC	CASSVGTGTTYEQYF
TRBV19	TRBJ2-5	TRBD2	.	TGTGCCAGTAGTATGCCGGGACTAGGGCAACAAGAGACCCAGTACTTC	CASSMPGLGQQETQYF
TRBV7-2	TRBJ2-1	.	.	TGTGCCAGCAGCTTAGTGGCAGTCTCCTACAATGAGCAGTTCTTC	CASSLVAVSYNEQFF
TRBV7-9	TRBJ1-2	.	.	TGTGCCAGCAGCACACAGGGAATTGGCTCCTACACCTTC	CASSTQGIGSYTF
TRBV5-5	TRBJ2-3	TRBD2	.	TGTGCCAGCAGCTTCCTAGCGGGAGGGCCTAGAGATACGCAGTATTTT	CASSFLAGGPRDTQYF